The clone carrying this TCR beta chain was recorded many times. This entry is derived from a study of blood T cell repertoires in COVID-19. The wider study: Samples of COVID-19 (acute and convalescent) were obtained from the United States, Italy and Spain. The cDNA or gDNA used as material had been derived from T cells, B-cell-depleted T cells, or PBMCs.

Trimming cost V 4 bases and J 3 bases, with 13 bases left between them. This CDR3 comprises 14 residues. CDR1 and CDR2 from the germline V gene are MGHRA and YSYEKL. In the authors' methods: Cell counts per sample came from amplifying reference gene primers. Only in-frame clones appear in the TCRdb table, and some are missing; sequencing was by immunoSEQ multiplex PCR. V and J calls and clone size are those listed in that table; D and trimming were worked out from the DNA. The table includes 200,000 to 250,000 clones, roughly 84% detected once. This TCR came from a woman at least 80 years old with acute or convalescent COVID-19. The rearrangement joins TRBV4-1 to TRBJ2-7; D is ambiguous. Sequencing was performed on peripheral blood. The CDR3 nucleotides read TGCGCCAGCAGCCCCGGTTTAGGAGACTACGAGCAGTACTTC. This codes for CASSPGLGDYEQYF.